The 15 T cell receptor beta chains in this list originate from one sample, sequenced in a study of blood T cell repertoires in COVID-19. Repertoires were generated with immunoSEQ multiplex PCR, while TCRdb's copy carries only in-frame clones and drops some. The sample has roughly 360,000 clones, roughly 86% seen once. The sample taken for sequencing was PBMCs or T cells enriched from blood (not recorded which). These receptors were collected from a man in his thirties or forties who had recovered from COVID-19.

The V and J genes are TRBV5-1 and TRBJ1-1; TRBD1 agrees at 10 bases. There are 15 residues in the CDR3. V dropped 3 bases and J dropped 2; count of bases not matched to a gene: 4. CDR1 and CDR2 (germline): SGHRS, YFSETQ. The CDR3 sequence is CASSSRQGANTEAFF. In DNA form, the CDR3 reads TGCGCCAGCAGCTCCCGACAGGGGGCTAACACTGAAGCTTTCTTT.

This chain joins TRBV27 and TRBJ1-6; 11 nucleotides align to TRBD1. The CDR3 length is 15 residues. The ends lost 7 bases at V and 8 bases at J; junction bases unmatched: 7. Germline CDR1 reads MNHEY; CDR2 reads SMNVEV (reference sequence). The CDR3 sequence: CASNKDRGLDSPLHF. The CDR3 bases are TGTGCCAGCAATAAGGACAGGGGGCTTGATTCACCCCTCCACTTT.

This clone was observed a single time. V gene TRBV25-1 combines with J gene TRBJ1-6; D is perhaps TRBD1 (6 bases). V dropped 9 bases and J dropped 5 bases, with 14 bases sitting between them. CDR1 is MGHDK, CDR2 SYGVNS, per germline. This CDR3 has 14 amino acids. CDR3: CASREQGNNSPLHF. The CDR3 DNA follows: TGTGCCAGTAGGGAACAGGGAAATAATTCACCCCTCCACTTT.

The rearrangement uses TRBV7-2 and TRBJ2-5, with D possibly matching TRBD1 (6 bases). The V gene's germline CDR1 is SGHTA and CDR2 FQGNSA. CDR3 size: 16 residues. Trimming took off 1 base at V and 0 bases at J, with 12 bases between the two ends. The CDR3 DNA reads TGTGCCAGCAGCTTAGTGGTCGGGGACAACCAAGAGACCCAGTACTTC. It is translated as CASSLVVGDNQETQYF.

The V gene is TRBV3-1 (or the pseudogene TRBV3-2), the J gene TRBJ1-2; D might be TRBD1 (6 bases). Germline loops: CDR1 LGHDT, CDR2 YNNKEL (reference sequence). The CDR3 length is 14 residues. Deletions cut 5 bases from V and 4 bases from J, with 14 bases between. This CDR3 is CASSKTGEGYGYTF. As DNA, the CDR3 is TGTGCCAGCAGCAAGACAGGAGAGGGCTATGGCTACACCTTC.

J is TRBJ1-1 and V is TRBV10-1, with D perhaps TRBD1 (6 bases). This CDR3 is built from 15 residues. Germline lookup yields CDR1 WNHNN and CDR2 SYGVQD (reference sequence). Trimming removed 4 bases at V and 7 bases at J, with 19 bases between. The CDR3 loop reads CASSGSGAPVGEAFF. The CDR3 DNA is TGCGCCAGCAGTGGGTCAGGGGCGCCTGTTGGTGAAGCTTTCTTT.

This clone was observed a single time. Additional DNA sequences in this sample encode the identical CDR3. The J gene is TRBJ2-7, the V gene TRBV10-3; 7 bases are a match to TRBD1. With V trimmed by 8 bases and J by 0 bases, 1 base remained unmatched. CDR3 length: 12 residues. CDR1 and CDR2 from the germline V gene are ENHRY and SYGVKD. The CDR3: CAIRDSSYEQYF. As DNA, the CDR3 is TGTGCCATCCGGGACAGCTCCTACGAGCAGTACTTC.

The chain uses TRBV19 and TRBJ2-3; 8 bases match TRBD1. The CDR3 consists of 17 residues. The V gene end was trimmed by 4 bases and the J gene end by 6 bases; junction bases not matched to a gene: 15. Per the germline V gene, CDR1 is LNHDA and CDR2 is SQIVND (reference sequence). In DNA form, the CDR3 reads TGTGCCAGTAGTAACGAAGGGACAGGATTTGTGGCGGATACGCAGTATTTT. Encoded protein: CASSNEGTGFVADTQYF.

This chain links TRBV5-1 with TRBJ2-7, with 10 bases that match TRBD1. This CDR3 comprises 14 residues. Germline V gives CDR1 SGHRS, CDR2 YFSETQ. Losses at the gene ends were 4 bases for V and 4 bases for J; bases not matched to a gene: 5. The CDR3 DNA reads TGCGCCAGCAGCGAGGGGACAGGGGTATACGAGCAGTACTTC. Protein: CASSEGTGVYEQYF.

V usage is TRBV18 and J usage is TRBJ1-5; D is unclear. CDR1 is KGHSH and CDR2 is LQKENI in the germline V gene. Between the trimmed V and J ends, which lost 6 bases and 5 bases, there was a span of 11 bases. The CDR3 totals 13 residues. CDR3: CASSLGYDQPQHF. The CDR3 DNA follows: TGTGCCAGCTCTCTCGGTTATGATCAGCCCCAGCATTTT.

The gene calls are TRBV3-1 (or the pseudogene TRBV3-2) and TRBJ1-2; 7 positions match TRBD1. Looked up from germline, CDR1 is LGHDT and CDR2 is YNNKEL (reference sequence). The junction had 10 bases not matched to a gene; V was cut back by 6 bases and J by 6 bases. The CDR3 loop spans 14 amino acids. The CDR3 DNA reads as TGTGCCAGCAGACCAGAAGGACAGGTTAATGGCTACACCTTC. Translated, it gives CASRPEGQVNGYTF.

The rearrangement joins TRBV30 to TRBJ1-2; no clear D. The CDR3 sequence is 12 residues long. From germline, CDR1 is GTSNPN and CDR2 SVGIG (reference sequence). The ends were cut back, 4 bases at V and 8 bases at J, with 14 bases in the middle. The CDR3 coding sequence is TGTGCCTGGACTGAGGGAGTCCAAGGCTACACCTTC. Protein product: CAWTEGVQGYTF.

The chain recombines TRBV4-1 with TRBJ1-5, with D tentatively TRBD1 (5 bases). Trimming pared 1 base from V and 0 bases from J, leaving 10 bases between. This CDR3 comprises 16 residues. CDR1 is MGHRA and CDR2 is YSYEKL in the germline V gene. CDR3 sequence reads: CASSQVGVTSNQPQHF. In nucleotides, the CDR3 is TGCGCCAGCAGCCAAGTAGGGGTTACTAGCAATCAGCCCCAGCATTTT.

The rearrangement links TRBV10-1 to TRBJ1-6; no firm D call. The germline V gene has CDR1 WNHNN and CDR2 SYGVQD (reference sequence). The CDR3 length is 14 residues. V was cut by 2 bases and J by 6 bases, with 8 bases left in between. CDR3 loop: CASSEGSVNSPLHF. CDR3 coding DNA: TGCGCCAGCAGTGAGGGGAGCGTTAATTCACCCCTCCACTTT.

The CDR3 bases are TGTGCCAGCAGTGATGATGGGGGCGCAGACGAGCAGTACTTC. Amino acids: CASSDDGGADEQYF. V usage is TRBV2 and J usage is TRBJ2-7, with D perhaps TRBD1 (6 bases). This CDR3 is built from 14 residues. V shed 3 bases and J shed 5 bases, with 14 bases lying between them. Germline V gene lookup returns CDR1 SNHLY and CDR2 FYNNEI. The full variable domain, its missing parts supplied by reference TRBV2 and TRBJ2-7, is EPEVTQTPSHQVTQMGQEVILRCVPISNHLYFYWYRQILGQKVEFLVSFYNNEISEKSEIFDDQFSVERPDGSNFTLKIRSTKLEDSAMYFCASSDDGGADEQYFGPGTRLTVT.